This record covers a single T cell receptor (beta chain). As yet, its antigen is unknown. Germline V gene lookup returns CDR1 LNHDA and CDR2 SQIVND (reference sequence). The CDR3 is 15 residues long. Researchers made TCR beta libraries via UMI-labeled 5' RACE. Each CDR3 protein gets one entry in TCRdb, which reprocessed the 5' RACE reads and gives no DNA. The specimen's table records around 19,000 distinct CDR3 sequences. This sample is part of a study of human CD8 memory T cell subsets. Study results and limitations: When compared with each other, stem-like memory and precursor exhausted T cell repertoires showed minimal overlap.

The PBMC came from buffy coats of healthy donors. The source is a human donor in good health. The chain is built from TRBV19 and TRBJ2-1; the TRBD1 assignment by TCRdb is unverifiable without DNA. The material sequenced was CD8+ stem-like memory T cells (TSCM and TCM) sorted from PBMCs. Subset noted: stem-like memory CD8 T cells (TSTEM), CCR7+ PD-1- TIGIT-. CDR3 loop: CASQKTASSYNEQFF.